Listed below are T cell receptor beta chains from one sample, sequenced in a study. TCRdb analysed the reads with MiXCR anew, one entry per CDR3 protein. The profile shows under 5,500 distinct CDR3 sequences, approximately 8% of them singletons. Sample: CD4+ T cells from synovial fluid. These receptors all come from a human donor with rheumatoid arthritis. Each CDR3 is given with its conserved first and last residue. The D gene is left open where the match is weak. Clone sizes are given selectively: once, few, many, or a class where the clone is expanded.

d_call	clone_size	v_call	j_call	cdr3_nt	cdr3_aa
TRBD1	.	TRBV28	TRBJ2-2	TGTGCCAGCAGTTTCTCGGACAGGGACACCGGGGAGCTGTTTTTT	CASSFSDRDTGELFF
TRBD1	medium-sized	TRBV3-1	TRBJ1-1	TGTGCCAGCAGCCAGGGGACAGGGACCCACACTGAAGCTTTCTTT	CASSQGTGTHTEAFF
.	medium-sized	TRBV11-2	TRBJ2-1	TGTGCCAGCAGCTTAGACTCCTTCAATGAGCAGTTCTTC	CASSLDSFNEQFF
.	many	TRBV20-1	TRBJ2-3	TGCAGTGCTAGAGATACCGGGACAGATACGCAGTATTTT	CSARDTGTDTQYF
.	.	TRBV5-1	TRBJ2-2	TGCGCCAGCAGCTTATTAGGGGAGAACGGGGAGCTGTTTTTT	CASSLLGENGELFF
.	many	TRBV10-2	TRBJ1-1	TGCGCCAGCAGTGAAGCGAACACTGAAGCTTTCTTT	CASSEANTEAFF
.	medium-sized	TRBV5-1	TRBJ2-7	TGCGCCAGCAGTCCGGGCTTTGACGAGCAGTACTTC	CASSPGFDEQYF
.	medium-sized	TRBV7-2	TRBJ1-1	TGTGCCAGCAGCTTATCAGGGGTGTTTTCTGAAGCTTTCTTT	CASSLSGVFSEAFF
.	medium-sized	TRBV7-2	TRBJ2-1	TGTGCCAGCAGCCATCGGGGACCCATTATCAATGAGCAGTTCTTC	CASSHRGPIINEQFF
.	medium-sized	TRBV2	TRBJ2-5	TGTGCCAGCAGTGGGGGACTCCTACAAGAGACCCAGTACTTC	CASSGGLLQETQYF
.	medium-sized	TRBV20-1	TRBJ1-6	TGCAGTGCTTCCGCAGGCCAGAATTCACCCCTCCACTTT	CSASAGQNSPLHF
TRBD2	many	TRBV6-6	TRBJ2-1	TGTGCCAGCAGTTCGACTAGCGGGAGGGCCGGGTCCTACAATGAGCAGTTCTTC	CASSSTSGRAGSYNEQFF
.	medium-sized	TRBV5-1	TRBJ2-1	TGCGCCAGCAGCAAAGGGCCCAACAATGAGCAGTTCTTC	CASSKGPNNEQFF
.	medium-sized	TRBV20-1	TRBJ2-1	TGCAGTGCTACCCAAACAAAATTACAGGGCTCCTACAATGAGCAGTTCTTC	CSATQTKLQGSYNEQFF
.	many	TRBV12-3/TRBV12-4	TRBJ1-2	TGTGCCAGCACCCGACCCCCCGATGGGGCCTATGGCTACACCTTC	CASTRPPDGAYGYTF
TRBD1	many	TRBV14	TRBJ2-3	TGTGCCAGCAGCCAAGGACAGGGGTGGGTCACAGATACGCAGTATTTT	CASSQGQGWVTDTQYF
.	many	TRBV28	TRBJ2-7	TGTGCCAGCAGCCAAATCTCGTGGTCAGGGCGGGCTAACGAGCAGTACTTC	CASSQISWSGRANEQYF
.	.	TRBV6-6	TRBJ2-1	TGTGCCAGCAGATACACCGAGACTAGTGGACATTACAATGAGCAGTTCTTC	CASRYTETSGHYNEQFF
.	few	TRBV20-1	TRBJ2-5	TGCAGTGCTAGGGGGGGAGGGGGGACCCAGTACTTC	CSARGGGGTQYF
.	many	TRBV20-1	TRBJ1-1	TGCAGTGCTAGAGATGGACGGACGGCTTGGCACACTGAAGCTTTCTTT	CSARDGRTAWHTEAFF
.	few	TRBV28	TRBJ2-1	TGTGCCAGCAGTTTAAGTACTAGCCATTACAATGAGCAGTTCTTC	CASSLSTSHYNEQFF
.	medium-sized	TRBV11-2	TRBJ2-3	TGTGCCAGCAGCTCACAAAGCGGGTGGGGAGATACGCAGTATTTT	CASSSQSGWGDTQYF
TRBD2	many	TRBV3-1	TRBJ2-1	TGTGCCAGCAGCCAAGATCTACTAGCGGGAAATGAGCAGTTCTTC	CASSQDLLAGNEQFF
.	medium-sized	TRBV19	TRBJ1-2	TGTGCCAGTAGTATAGAAGAAGTCTCCTATGGCTACACCTTC	CASSIEEVSYGYTF